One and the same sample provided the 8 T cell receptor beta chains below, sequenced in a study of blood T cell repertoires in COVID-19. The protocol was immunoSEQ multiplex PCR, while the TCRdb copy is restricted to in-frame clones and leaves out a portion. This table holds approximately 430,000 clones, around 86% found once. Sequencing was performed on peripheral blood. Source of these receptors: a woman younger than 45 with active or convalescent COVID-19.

This CDR3 reads CASSTGVGGYEQYF. The CDR3 DNA follows: TGTGCCAGCAGCACAGGGGTGGGTGGCTACGAGCAGTACTTC. The chain has TRBV6-5 and TRBJ2-7; 7 bases agree with TRBD1. Germline CDR1 reads MNHEY; CDR2 reads SVGAGI. Trimming at V came to 6 bases and at J to 3 bases, leaving 8 bases not matched to a gene. This CDR3 region has 14 residues.

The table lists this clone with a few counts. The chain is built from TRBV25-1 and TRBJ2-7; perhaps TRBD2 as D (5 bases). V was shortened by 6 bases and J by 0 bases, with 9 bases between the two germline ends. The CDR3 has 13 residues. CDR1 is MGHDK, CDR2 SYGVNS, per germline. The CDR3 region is CASSDGLSYEQYF. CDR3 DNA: TGTGCCAGCAGCGATGGACTCTCCTACGAGCAGTACTTC.

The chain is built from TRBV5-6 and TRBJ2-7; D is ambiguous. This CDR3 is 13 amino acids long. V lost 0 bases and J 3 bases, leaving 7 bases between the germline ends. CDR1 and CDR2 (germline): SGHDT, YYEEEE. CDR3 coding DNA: TGTGCCAGCAGCTTGGCGTACGGCTACGAGCAGTACTTC. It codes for CASSLAYGYEQYF. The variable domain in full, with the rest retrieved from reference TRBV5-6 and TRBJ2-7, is DAGVTQSPTHLIKTRGQQVTLRCSPKSGHDTVSWYQQALGQGPQFIFQYYEEEERQRGNFPDRFSGHQFPNYSSELNVNALLLGDSALYLCASSLAYGYEQYFGPGTRLTVT.

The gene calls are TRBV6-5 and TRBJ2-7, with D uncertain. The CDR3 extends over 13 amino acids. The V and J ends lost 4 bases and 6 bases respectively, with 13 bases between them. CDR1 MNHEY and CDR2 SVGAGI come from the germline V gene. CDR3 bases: TGTGCCAGCAGTTGGATTCTGGAGCTCGAGCAGTACTTC. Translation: CASSWILELEQYF.

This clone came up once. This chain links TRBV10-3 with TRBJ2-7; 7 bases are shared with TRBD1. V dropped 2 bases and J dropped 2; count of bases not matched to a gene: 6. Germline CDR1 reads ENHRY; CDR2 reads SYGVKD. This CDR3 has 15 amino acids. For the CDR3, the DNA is TGTGCCATCAGTGAGCCCCGACAGGGTACCTACGAGCAGTACTTC. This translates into CAISEPRQGTYEQYF.

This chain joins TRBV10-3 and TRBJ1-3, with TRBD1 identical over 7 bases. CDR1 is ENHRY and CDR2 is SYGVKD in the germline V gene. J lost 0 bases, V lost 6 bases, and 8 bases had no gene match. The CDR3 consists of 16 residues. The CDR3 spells CAISGQALGSGNTIYF. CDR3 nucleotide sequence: TGTGCCATCAGCGGACAGGCGCTAGGCTCTGGAAACACCATATATTTT.

As DNA, the CDR3 is TGTGCCAGCAGCTTAGACAGGTTCACTGAAGCTTTCTTT. It translates to CASSLDRFTEAFF. The chain recombines TRBV7-2 with TRBJ1-1; D may be TRBD1 (5 bases). The CDR3 totals 13 residues. Germline V lookup: CDR1 SGHTA, CDR2 FQGNSA. V was trimmed by 1 base and J by 4 bases, leaving 7 bases between them.

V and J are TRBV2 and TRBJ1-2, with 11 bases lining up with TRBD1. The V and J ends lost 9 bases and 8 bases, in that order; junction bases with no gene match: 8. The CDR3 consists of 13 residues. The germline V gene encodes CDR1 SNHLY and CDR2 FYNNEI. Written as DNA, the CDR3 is TGTGCCAGATGGACAGGGGGCTTTGGAGGCTACACCTTC. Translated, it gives CARWTGGFGGYTF.